The 27 T cell receptor beta chains below come from one sample, sequenced in a study of shared clonotypes between healthy human individuals (dated by TCRdb to 2019 to 2021). The library was generated by the immunoSEQ multiplex PCR assay. TCRdb obtained this table from immuneACCESS and retained in-frame rearrangements with V and J assigned. These tables miss some clones; where compared with another copy, unresolved V genes account for less than half of the shortfall, and the remainder is unexplained. Here the sample has about 2.3 million clones; less than 95% occur a single time. The ten largest clones represent 0.3% to 0.45% of the sample. The specimen was naive CD4+ T cells from PBMCs. The cell subset or site label for this specimen denotes: CD45RA+ positively selected. All receptors derive from a man aged 18 to 29 in good health. Some clones in this sample may be carry-over from other donors' samples.

The CDR3 loop reads CAISGGQDYGYTF. Written as DNA, the CDR3 is TGTGCCATCAGTGGGGGACAGGACTATGGCTACACCTTC. This chain connects TRBV10-3 to TRBJ1-2; 8 bases line up with TRBD1. This CDR3 spans 13 amino acids. CDR1 is ENHRY and CDR2 is SYGVKD in the germline V gene. V shed 4 bases and J 3 bases; nucleotides not matched to a gene: 1.

The chain combines TRBV6-5 with TRBJ2-2; D is possibly TRBD1 (5 bases). Deletions cut 2 bases from V and 3 bases from J, with 13 bases between. Per germline, CDR1 MNHEY and CDR2 SVGAGI. There are 16 residues in the CDR3. The CDR3 here is CASSYRQGSYTGELFF. Here the CDR3 DNA reads TGTGCCAGCAGTTACCGGCAGGGCAGTTACACCGGGGAGCTGTTTTTT.

The V call is TRBV6-6, the J call TRBJ1-3, with no clear D. Per the germline V gene, CDR1 is MNHNY and CDR2 is SVGAGI (reference sequence). Trimming pared 4 bases from V and 0 bases from J, leaving 7 bases between. The CDR3 consists of 14 residues. As DNA, the CDR3 is TGTGCCAGCAGTTCCGACGGCTCTGGAAACACCATATATTTT. This gives the protein CASSSDGSGNTIYF.

Details on this clone: Other DNA sequences in the same sample also yield this CDR3. The rearrangement joins TRBV19 to TRBJ1-5, with TRBD1 identical over 8 bases. The CDR3 runs to 14 residues. V shed 5 bases and J 2 bases; nucleotides not matched to a gene: 2. Germline CDR1 reads LNHDA; CDR2 reads SQIVND (reference sequence). CDR3 DNA: TGTGCCAGTAGTGCGGGACAGGGCAATCAGCCCCAGCATTTT. Protein: CASSAGQGNQPQHF.

J is TRBJ2-7 and V is TRBV5-1, with TRBD1 matching over 10 bases. Germline CDR1 SGHRS, CDR2 YFSETQ. There are 15 residues in the CDR3. Unmatched junction bases numbered 7, after V lost 4 bases and J lost 3 bases. This CDR3 reads CASSTTGGSSYEQYF. The DNA for the CDR3 is TGCGCCAGCAGCACGACAGGGGGCTCAAGCTACGAGCAGTACTTC.

The V and J genes are TRBV28 and TRBJ2-7; a weak D match, TRBD1 (6 bases). Trimming stripped 6 bases from V and 4 bases from J, with 10 bases between. Germline V gives CDR1 MDHEN, CDR2 SYDVKM. This CDR3 has 12 amino acids. The CDR3 sequence is CASSTGRYEQYF. CDR3 DNA: TGTGCCAGCAGCACAGGGCGATACGAGCAGTACTTC.

This chain connects TRBV5-1 to TRBJ2-3; TRBD2 matches 7 bases. Germline-derived CDR1 and CDR2 are SGHRS and YFSETQ. Losses at the gene ends were 1 base for V and 0 bases for J; bases not matched to a gene: 20. The CDR3 has 21 residues. The CDR3 reads CASSLRVRSVPSGFSTDTQYF. In nucleotides, the CDR3 is TGCGCCAGCAGCTTGCGGGTCCGGTCCGTTCCTAGCGGATTTAGCACAGATACGCAGTATTTT.

Of note for this clone: Other DNA sequences from this sample encode an identical CDR3 as well. V is TRBV7-2 and J is TRBJ2-7; 12 bases fit TRBD2. J gave up 6 bases and V 3 bases, and 6 bases lay outside the gene matches. The CDR3 is 15 amino acids. From germline, CDR1 is SGHTA and CDR2 FQGNSA. CDR3 coding DNA: TGTGCCAGCAGCTTGGGACTAGCGGGTGGGGGCGAGCAGTACTTC. Encoded protein: CASSLGLAGGGEQYF.

As regards this clone: One end of the junction varies from germline; a read error may be responsible. The V and J genes are TRBV11-2 and TRBJ2-5; D not resolved. Germline CDR1 is SGHAT and CDR2 is FQNNGV. CDR3 length equals 12 residues. CDR3: CVSSLDRETQYF. In DNA, the CDR3 is TGTGTCAGCAGCTTAGATCGCGAGACCCAGTACTTC.

V and J are TRBV7-3 and TRBJ2-7, with 9 bases matching TRBD1. This CDR3 spans 15 amino acids. Germline V lookup: CDR1 SGHTA, CDR2 FQGTGA. The V and J ends lost 5 bases and 5 bases, in that order; junction bases with no gene match: 10. CDR3 DNA sequence: TGTGCCAGCAGCATCACCCGGGACAGGGTTAACGAGCAGTACTTC. It encodes CASSITRDRVNEQYF.

Only one count was recorded for this clone. The chain employs TRBV6-5 and TRBJ2-5; 7 nucleotides agree with TRBD1. CDR1 and CDR2 from the germline V gene are MNHEY and SVGAGI. J lost 5 bases, V lost 4 bases, and 13 bases had no gene match. The CDR3 loop spans 16 amino acids. CDR3 sequence (DNA): TGTGCCAGCAGTTTACCGCCGGCACAGGGGCGGGAGACCCAGTACTTC. This codes for CASSLPPAQGRETQYF.

This clone appeared a single time. The rearrangement links TRBV18 to TRBJ2-5; 7 bases align to TRBD1. The V gene end was trimmed by 2 bases and the J gene end by 5 bases; junction bases not matched to a gene: 8. Per germline, CDR1 KGHSH and CDR2 LQKENI. The CDR3 loop spans 15 amino acids. The CDR3 region is CASSPSQGNTETQYF. The CDR3 DNA follows: TGTGCCAGCTCACCATCACAGGGGAATACGGAGACCCAGTACTTC. The variable domain in full, completed from reference TRBV18 and TRBJ2-5, reads NAGVMQNPRHLVRRRGQEARLRCSPMKGHSHVYWYRQLPEEGLKFMVYLQKENIIDESGMPKERFSAEFPKEGPSILRIQQVVRGDSAAYFCASSPSQGNTETQYFGPGTRLLVL.

This chain uses TRBV28 with TRBJ2-3; D gene uncertain. Deletions cut 3 bases from V and 4 bases from J, with 14 bases between. The length of the CDR3 is 15 residues. From germline, CDR1 is MDHEN and CDR2 SYDVKM. The CDR3 is CASSFNRPFPDTQYF. As DNA, the CDR3 is TGTGCCAGCAGTTTTAATCGTCCTTTCCCAGATACGCAGTATTTT.

The chain combines TRBV28 with TRBJ1-2; 9 bases are a match to TRBD1. The CDR3 is 16 residues long. CDR1 MDHEN and CDR2 SYDVKM come from the germline V gene. V dropped 8 bases and J dropped 6; count of bases not matched to a gene: 16. CDR3 nucleotide sequence: TGTGCCAGCGTGACGGGGACAGGGCGGTACCGACATGGCTACACCTTC. Translation gives CASVTGTGRYRHGYTF.

The chain links TRBV28 to TRBJ1-5, with D unclear. V gave up 6 bases and J gave up 0 bases, with 9 bases separating them. This CDR3 region has 14 residues. Germline CDR1 MDHEN, CDR2 SYDVKM. The CDR3 reads CASRNSLSNQPQHF. The CDR3 region has the DNA TGTGCCAGCAGGAACAGCCTTAGCAATCAGCCCCAGCATTTT.

The chain carries TRBV28 and TRBJ1-4; 7 nucleotides match TRBD1. The CDR3 loop spans 15 amino acids. Germline CDR1 and CDR2: MDHEN and SYDVKM. V lost 8 bases, J lost 4 bases, and 10 bases stayed unmatched. CDR3 in amino acids: CASAVAGTDNEKLFF. The CDR3 DNA follows: TGTGCCAGCGCAGTCGCCGGGACAGATAATGAAAAACTGTTTTTT.

J is TRBJ2-1 and V is TRBV27; D gene uncertain. CDR3 length equals 15 residues. From germline, CDR1 is MNHEY and CDR2 SMNVEV (reference sequence). The V end was cut by 4 bases, the J end by 0 bases, with 10 bases between. This CDR3 reads CASSSRASSYNEQFF. The CDR3 nucleotides are TGTGCCAGCAGTTCCCGGGCGAGCTCCTACAATGAGCAGTTCTTC.

The chain couples TRBV28 to TRBJ1-1, with D possibly being TRBD1 (5 bases). The germline V gene has CDR1 MDHEN and CDR2 SYDVKM. Between the trimmed V and J ends, which lost 6 bases and 1 base, there was a span of 15 bases. The CDR3 extends over 15 amino acids. CDR3 in DNA: TGTGCCAGCAGCAACTCCGGGACGGCGAACACTGAAGCTTTCTTT. Protein: CASSNSGTANTEAFF.

The V call is TRBV5-1, the J call TRBJ2-5; 8 positions agree with TRBD1. J was trimmed by 4 bases and V by 4 bases; bases with no gene match: 12. Germline V CDR1 and CDR2: SGHRS, YFSETQ. The length of the CDR3 is 16 residues. DNA of the CDR3: TGCGCCAGCAGCCATAGTACAGGGGGAACAGGAGAGACCCAGTACTTC. Encoded protein: CASSHSTGGTGETQYF. Supplemented by reference TRBV5-1 and TRBJ2-5, the full variable domain reads KAGVTQTPRYLIKTRGQQVTLSCSPISGHRSVSWYQQTPGQGLQFLFEYFSETQRNKGNFPGRFSGRQFSNSRSEMNVSTLELGDSALYLCASSHSTGGTGETQYFGPGTRLLVL.

The rearrangement links TRBV19 to TRBJ1-3, with TRBD1 as a possible D gene (5 bases). This CDR3 is built from 15 residues. The V gene lost 6 bases and the J gene lost 0 bases, with 12 bases spanning the gap. Germline CDR1 is LNHDA and CDR2 is SQIVND (reference sequence). The chain's CDR3 is CASSPGRGSGNTIYF. CDR3 coding DNA: TGTGCCAGTAGCCCGGGACGGGGCTCTGGAAACACCATATATTTT.

The chain's CDR3 is CASGSMGDRLGNTIYF. The CDR3 DNA sequence: TGTGCTAGTGGCTCCATGGGTGACCGACTAGGAAACACCATATATTTT. The V gene is TRBV12-5, the J gene TRBJ1-3, with D unresolved. The CDR3 has 16 residues. The V end lost 6 bases, the J end lost 4 bases, and 19 bases lay between the germline ends. The germline V gene encodes CDR1 LGHNT and CDR2 FRNRAP.

The V call is TRBV6-1, the J call TRBJ2-3; 9 bases match TRBD2. Germline CDR1 MNHNS, CDR2 SASEGT. There are 16 residues in the CDR3. After removal of 4 bases from V and 1 base from J, the junction contained 6 bases not matched to a gene. Here the CDR3 DNA reads TGTGCCAGCAGTGTCCGACTAGCGGCCGGCACAGATACGCAGTATTTT. Translating gives CASSVRLAAGTDTQYF.

There are many counts of this clone. This rearrangement joins TRBV2 to TRBJ1-5, with 11 bases matching TRBD1. CDR3 length: 15 residues. CDR1 and CDR2 (germline): SNHLY, FYNNEI. V dropped 6 bases and J dropped 5; count of bases not matched to a gene: 6. CDR3 sequence (DNA): TGTGCCAGCAGCTCGGACAGGGGGCGCGATCAGCCCCAGCATTTT. This codes for CASSSDRGRDQPQHF.

V gene TRBV28 combines with J gene TRBJ2-5; 8 nucleotides align to TRBD2. This CDR3 has 13 residues. Germline assignment: CDR1 MDHEN and CDR2 SYDVKM. V trimming: 3 bases; J trimming: 5 bases; junction bases outside the gene matches: 2. The CDR3 DNA follows: TGTGCCAGCAGTTTCGGGGGGGTTGAGACCCAGTACTTC. Protein: CASSFGGVETQYF.

This chain connects TRBV6-6 to TRBJ1-1; D call uncertain. Germline V CDR1 and CDR2: MNHNY, SVGAGI (reference sequence). The CDR3 covers 14 residues. The V gene lost 6 bases and the J gene lost 0 bases, with 11 bases spanning the gap. The CDR3 sequence: CASRRRALNTEAFF. The CDR3 region has the DNA TGTGCCAGCAGGCGCCGGGCCCTGAACACTGAAGCTTTCTTT.

The chain has TRBV7-9 and TRBJ2-7, with D maybe TRBD1 (9 bases). Germline V gives CDR1 SEHNR, CDR2 FQNEAQ (reference sequence). This CDR3 is built from 16 residues. The V end lost 2 bases, the J end lost 6 bases, and 20 bases lay between the germline ends. CDR3 sequence: CASSLSSGTGWLEQYF. CDR3 DNA sequence: TGTGCCAGCAGCTTAAGTAGCGGGACAGGGTGGCTCGAGCAGTACTTC.

The J gene is TRBJ2-7, the V gene TRBV28; 14 bases agree with TRBD2. Germline CDR1 reads MDHEN; CDR2 reads SYDVKM. The junction had 11 bases not matched to a gene; V was cut back by 5 bases and J by 2 bases. The CDR3 is 18 residues long. In DNA, the CDR3 is TGTGCCAGCAGTGGGACTAGCGGGAGTCCTAGAAGAACCTACGAGCAGTACTTC. As protein: CASSGTSGSPRRTYEQYF.